This T cell receptor (beta chain) emerged from a study of T cell responses to AZD1222 COVID-19 vaccine. Overall study context: Doses given second, at about 4 or about 12 weeks, were pooled. Overall study findings and caveats: Only a handful of AZD1222 recipients, roughly 6 in all, had baseline seropositivity. Without day 14 samples, only post-peak T cell repertoires were studied.

Method: immunoSEQ multiplex PCR; TCRdb's copy keeps in-frame clones and lacks some. The sample lists 95,000 to 100,000 clones, just over 85% occurring once. A note on this clone: Its antigen is not known.

Specimen: peripheral blood, collected on day 0 of AZD1222 vaccination. This TCR came from an adult in good health.

CDR3 coding DNA: TGCGCCAGCAGCTTGGAGGGGTCGTACCTTCAAGAGACCCAGTACTTC. This sequence encodes CASSLEGSYLQETQYF. V and J are TRBV5-1 and TRBJ2-5, with D possibly being TRBD1 (5 bases). The CDR3 runs 16 residues. In germline, CDR1 is SGHRS, CDR2 YFSETQ. The V end was cut by 0 bases, the J end by 2 bases, with 14 bases between.